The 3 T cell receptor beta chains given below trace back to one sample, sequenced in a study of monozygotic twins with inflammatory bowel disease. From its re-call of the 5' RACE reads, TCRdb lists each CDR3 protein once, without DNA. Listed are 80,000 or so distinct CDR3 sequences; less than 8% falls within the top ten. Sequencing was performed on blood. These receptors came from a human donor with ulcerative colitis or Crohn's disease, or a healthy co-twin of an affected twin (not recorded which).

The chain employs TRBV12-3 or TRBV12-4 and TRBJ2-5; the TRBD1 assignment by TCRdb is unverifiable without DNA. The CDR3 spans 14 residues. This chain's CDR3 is CASSLAAGKETQYF.

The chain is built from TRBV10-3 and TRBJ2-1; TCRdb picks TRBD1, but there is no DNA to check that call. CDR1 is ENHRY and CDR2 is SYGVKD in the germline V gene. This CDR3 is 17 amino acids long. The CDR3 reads CAISGQGLLPSYNEQFF.

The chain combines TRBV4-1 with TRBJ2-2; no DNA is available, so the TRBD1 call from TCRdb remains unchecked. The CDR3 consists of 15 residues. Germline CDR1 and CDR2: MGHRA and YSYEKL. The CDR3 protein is CASSPRTVNTGELFF.